This TCR beta chain originates from a study of T cells in localized non-small cell lung cancer. Regarding this clone: Its antigen is undetermined.

The table came from immunoSEQ multiplex PCR; TCRdb's copy has only in-frame clones and leaves some out. The sample shows 40,000 or so clones, around 75% of them seen only once. V gave up 0 bases and J gave up 5 bases, with 18 bases separating them. Germline V gene lookup returns CDR1 SEHNR and CDR2 FQNEAQ (reference sequence). This CDR3 contains 17 residues. General study results and limits: Adjacent lung tissue had a median approximately 57 of the top 100 clones found in the tumor. Higher T cell density in the blood was associated with longer overall survival, whereas higher adjacent-lung clonality associated with shorter survival.

The chain couples TRBV7-9 to TRBJ2-3, with D perhaps matching TRBD2 (5 bases). This TCR was recovered from a woman between 40 and 69 years old with stage II squamous cell lung carcinoma. Sample: PBMCs, taken before any cancer treatment. CDR3 protein: CASSLALGLLVVDTQYF. CDR3 bases: TGTGCCAGCAGCTTAGCGCTTGGACTTCTAGTGGTAGATACGCAGTATTTT.